What follows are 8 T cell receptor beta chains derived from one specimen sequenced in a study of T cell repertoires in cytomegalovirus infection (dated by TCRdb to the late 2010s). Sequencing was carried out with an Illumina HiSeq 1500. TCRdb handled the public reads itself, with Q25 trimming in fastp and clone calling in MiXCR, and kept productive beta chains. Entries that share a CDR3 protein sequence are merged under the most common genes and DNA. This sample is represented by a few hundred thousand distinct CDR3 sequences; 15% to 20% of them were singletons. The ten top clones hold around 11% of the sample. The sample taken for sequencing was PBMCs. The receptor set was obtained from a human donor in good health (CMV status not recorded). Some clones in this sample may be carry-over from other donors' samples.

The table lists this clonotype with many counts. The chain combines TRBV3-1 with TRBJ2-5; 11 bases align to TRBD2. Trimming cost V 4 bases and J 8 bases; bases outside gene matches: 6. Germline V gene sequence: CDR1 LGHDT, CDR2 YNNKEL (reference sequence). The CDR3 totals 14 residues. The CDR3 DNA sequence: TGTGCCAGCAGCCGAGGGACTAGCGGCGAAACCCAGTACTTC. Translated: CASSRGTSGETQYF.

This clonotype turned up a few times. The rearrangement joins TRBV5-1 to TRBJ2-1; 8 nucleotides agree with TRBD2. J was trimmed by 1 base and V by 5 bases; bases with no gene match: 5. Germline V gene data show CDR1 as SGHRS and CDR2 as YFSETQ. The CDR3 contains 15 residues. CDR3 coding DNA: TGCGCCAGCAGTTTACTAGCGGAATCCTACAATGAGCAGTTCTTC. It encodes CASSLLAESYNEQFF.

The chain joins TRBV6-1 to TRBJ2-2; weak D call: TRBD1 (5 bases). Germline loops: CDR1 MNHNS, CDR2 SASEGT. V shed 2 bases and J shed 5 bases, with 12 bases lying between them. This CDR3 is built from 15 residues. The CDR3, as DNA: TGTGCCAGCAGTGAATTCGTCCAGGGTACCGGGGAGCTGTTTTTT. Translating it yields CASSEFVQGTGELFF.

This clonotype was seen at least ten times. V is TRBV7-2 and J is TRBJ1-6; the match to TRBD1 covers 7 bases. Germline V gives CDR1 SGHTA, CDR2 FQGNSA. The CDR3 is made up of 15 amino acids. V lost 1 base to trimming and J lost 9 bases; unmatched junction nucleotides: 6. CDR3 sequence (DNA): TGTGCCAGCAGCTTAGAGGCAGGGGGAAGTTCACCCCTCCACTTT. Its protein product is CASSLEAGGSSPLHF.

This clonotype was seen ten or more times. The V and J genes are TRBV7-2 and TRBJ2-3, with TRBD2 matching over 14 bases. Trimming at V came to 1 base and at J to 2 bases, leaving 5 bases not matched to a gene. Per the germline V gene, CDR1 is SGHTA and CDR2 is FQGNSA. The CDR3 length is 18 residues. The CDR3 protein is CASSLVGTSGRYTDTQYF. In DNA, the CDR3 is TGTGCCAGCAGCTTAGTCGGGACTAGCGGGAGATACACAGATACGCAGTATTTT.

This clonotype was seen a handful of times. This rearrangement joins TRBV5-1 to TRBJ2-3; 14 bases line up with TRBD2. The CDR3 totals 16 residues. In germline, CDR1 is SGHRS, CDR2 YFSETQ. Trimming took 2 bases from V and 4 from J; bases not matched to a gene: 3. The CDR3 region has the DNA TGCGCCAGCAGCTTCGGACTAGCGGGGGGATCAGATACGCAGTATTTT. This translates into CASSFGLAGGSDTQYF.

This clonotype appeared a few times. The rearrangement uses TRBV29-1 and TRBJ2-5; 8 nucleotides match TRBD2. Per germline, CDR1 SQVTM and CDR2 ANQGSEA. The CDR3 runs 14 residues. V dropped 7 bases and J dropped 5; count of bases not matched to a gene: 12. The DNA of the CDR3 is TGCAGCGGCAAACCCGGGACTAGTGCGGAGACCCAGTACTTC. This sequence encodes CSGKPGTSAETQYF.

Ten or more counts support this clonotype. The chain employs TRBV12-3 or TRBV12-4 and TRBJ2-3; 7 nucleotides align to TRBD2. This CDR3 spans 16 amino acids. With 5 bases clipped from V and 2 bases from J, the junction kept 10 bases outside the gene matches. As DNA, the CDR3 is TGTGCCAGCAGTCCAAGTAGTAGCGGGTTCACAGATACGCAGTATTTT. Its translation: CASSPSSSGFTDTQYF.